This T cell receptor beta chain was retrieved from a study of T cell responses to AZD1222 COVID-19 vaccine. This CDR3 spans 15 amino acids. Germline V gives CDR1 SGHNT, CDR2 YYREEE (reference sequence). The J segment lost 4 bases and the V segment lost 4 bases, leaving 4 bases of the junction unmatched. The assay was immunoSEQ multiplex PCR, and TCRdb's table has in-frame clones only and misses some. The sample gives 66,000 or so clones, more than 85% of which show up once; 17% is in the top ten. This receptor was obtained from an adult in good health. The V and J genes are TRBV5-4 and TRBJ2-3; TRBD1 matches at 12 bases. The specimen comprised peripheral blood, sampled on day 0 of AZD1222 vaccination. The CDR3 loop reads CASSPGTGGADTQYF. The CDR3 region has the DNA TGTGCCAGCAGCCCTGGGACAGGGGGCGCAGATACGCAGTATTTT.